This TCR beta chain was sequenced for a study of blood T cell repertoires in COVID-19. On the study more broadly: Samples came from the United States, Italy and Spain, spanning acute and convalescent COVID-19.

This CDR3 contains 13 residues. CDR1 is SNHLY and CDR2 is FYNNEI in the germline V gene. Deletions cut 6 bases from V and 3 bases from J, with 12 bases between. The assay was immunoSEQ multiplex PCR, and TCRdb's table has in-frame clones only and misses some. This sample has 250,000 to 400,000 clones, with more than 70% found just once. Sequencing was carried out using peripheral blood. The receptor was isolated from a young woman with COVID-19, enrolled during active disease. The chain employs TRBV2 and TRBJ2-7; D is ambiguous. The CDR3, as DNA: TGTGCCAGCAGATTGGAGCCCTACTACGAGCAGTACGTC. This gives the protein CASRLEPYYEQYV.